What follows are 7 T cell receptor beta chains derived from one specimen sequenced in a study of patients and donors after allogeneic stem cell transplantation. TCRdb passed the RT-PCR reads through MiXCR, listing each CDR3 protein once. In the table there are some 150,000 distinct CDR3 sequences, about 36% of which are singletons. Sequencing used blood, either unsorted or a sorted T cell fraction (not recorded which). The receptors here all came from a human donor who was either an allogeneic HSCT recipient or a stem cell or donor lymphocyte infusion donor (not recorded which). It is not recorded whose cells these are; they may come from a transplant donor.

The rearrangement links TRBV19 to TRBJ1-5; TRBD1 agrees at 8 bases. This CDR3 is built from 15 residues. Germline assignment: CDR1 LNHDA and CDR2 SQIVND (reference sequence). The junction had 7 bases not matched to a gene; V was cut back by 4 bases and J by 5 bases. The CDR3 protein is CASSKTDRADQPQHF. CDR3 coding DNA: TGTGCCAGTAGTAAAACGGACAGGGCAGATCAGCCCCAGCATTTT.

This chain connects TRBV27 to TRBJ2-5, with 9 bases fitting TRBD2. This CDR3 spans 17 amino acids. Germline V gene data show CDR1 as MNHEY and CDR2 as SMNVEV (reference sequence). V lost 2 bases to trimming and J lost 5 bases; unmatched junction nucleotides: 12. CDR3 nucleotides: TGTGCCAGCAGTTTAACGACAAGCGGGGGGCAGAGGGAGACCCAGTACTTC. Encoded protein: CASSLTTSGGQRETQYF.

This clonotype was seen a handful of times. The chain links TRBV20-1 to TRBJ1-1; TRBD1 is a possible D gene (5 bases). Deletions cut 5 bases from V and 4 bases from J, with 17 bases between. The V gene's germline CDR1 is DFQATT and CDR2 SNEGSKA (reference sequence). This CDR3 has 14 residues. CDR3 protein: CSADGAGGSTEAFF. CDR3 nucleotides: TGCAGTGCTGATGGGGCGGGCGGCTCCACTGAAGCTTTCTTT.

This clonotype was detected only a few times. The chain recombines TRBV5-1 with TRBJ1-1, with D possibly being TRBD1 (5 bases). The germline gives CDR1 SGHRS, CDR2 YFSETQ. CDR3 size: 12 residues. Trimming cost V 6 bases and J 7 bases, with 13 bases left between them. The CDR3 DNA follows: TGCGCCAGCAACGCCGAAGGGGATGAAGCTTTCTTT. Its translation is CASNAEGDEAFF. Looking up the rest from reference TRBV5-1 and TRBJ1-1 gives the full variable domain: KAGVTQTPRYLIKTRGQQVTLSCSPISGHRSVSWYQQTPGQGLQFLFEYFSETQRNKGNFPGRFSGRQFSNSRSEMNVSTLELGDSALYLCASNAEGDEAFFGQGTRLTVV.

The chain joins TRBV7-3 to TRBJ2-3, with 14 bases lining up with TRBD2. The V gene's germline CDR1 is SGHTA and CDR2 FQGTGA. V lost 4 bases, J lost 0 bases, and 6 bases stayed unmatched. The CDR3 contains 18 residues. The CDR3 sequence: CASSSGTSGGPSTDTQYF. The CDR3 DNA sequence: TGTGCCAGCAGCTCCGGGACTAGCGGGGGCCCTAGCACAGATACGCAGTATTTT.

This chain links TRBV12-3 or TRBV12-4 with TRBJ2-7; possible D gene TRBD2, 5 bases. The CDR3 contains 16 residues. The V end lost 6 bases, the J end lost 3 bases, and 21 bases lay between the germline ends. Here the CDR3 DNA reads TGTGCCAGCAGCCCTTTCGGGGTTAGCTACTACTACGAGCAGTACTTC. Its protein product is CASSPFGVSYYYEQYF.

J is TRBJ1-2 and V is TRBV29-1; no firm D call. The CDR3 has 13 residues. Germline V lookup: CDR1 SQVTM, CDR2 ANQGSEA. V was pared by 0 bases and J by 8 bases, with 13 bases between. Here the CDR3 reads CSVEELSGYGYTF. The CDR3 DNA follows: TGCAGCGTTGAAGAATTATCGGGGTACGGCTACACCTTC.